This TCR beta chain came from a study of blood T cells in healthy people across ages. Germline V gene sequence: CDR1 SGHTA, CDR2 FQGNSA. J was trimmed by 7 bases and V by 0 bases; bases with no gene match: 6. The CDR3 runs 15 residues. Then a second PCR, running about 6 to 12 cycles, was carried out with a sample-barcoded 5' primer and a J-beta primer mix. One entry per CDR3 protein results from TCRdb running MiXCR on the 5' RACE reads. The table records 1.5 million to 2 million distinct CDR3 sequences, roughly 52% of them present only once. Sequenced sample: blood. The receptor was isolated from a woman aged 40 to 55 in good health. The chain carries TRBV7-2 and TRBJ1-2; the match to TRBD1 covers 9 bases. CDR3 amino acids: CASSLARTGESGYTF. The CDR3 DNA reads as TGTGCCAGCAGCTTAGCGAGGACAGGGGAGTCTGGCTACACCTTC.